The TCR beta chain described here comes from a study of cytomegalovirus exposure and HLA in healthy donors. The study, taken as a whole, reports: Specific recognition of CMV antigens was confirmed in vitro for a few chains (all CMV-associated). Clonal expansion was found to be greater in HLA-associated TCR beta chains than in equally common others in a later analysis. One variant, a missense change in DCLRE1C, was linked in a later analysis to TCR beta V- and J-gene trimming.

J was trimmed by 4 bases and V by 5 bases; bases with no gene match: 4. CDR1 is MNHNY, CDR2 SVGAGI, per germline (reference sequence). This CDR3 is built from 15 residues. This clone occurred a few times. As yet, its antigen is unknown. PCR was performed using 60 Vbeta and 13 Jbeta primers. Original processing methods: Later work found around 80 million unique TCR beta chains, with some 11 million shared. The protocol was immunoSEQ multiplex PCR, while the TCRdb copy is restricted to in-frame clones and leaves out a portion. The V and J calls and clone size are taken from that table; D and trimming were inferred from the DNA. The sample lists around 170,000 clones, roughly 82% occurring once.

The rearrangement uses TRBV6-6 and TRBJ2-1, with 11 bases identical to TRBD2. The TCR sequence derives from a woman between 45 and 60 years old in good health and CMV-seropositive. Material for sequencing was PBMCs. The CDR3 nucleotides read TGTGCCAGCAGTACCGGGACTAGCGGATACAATGAGCAGTTCTTC. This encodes CASSTGTSGYNEQFF.